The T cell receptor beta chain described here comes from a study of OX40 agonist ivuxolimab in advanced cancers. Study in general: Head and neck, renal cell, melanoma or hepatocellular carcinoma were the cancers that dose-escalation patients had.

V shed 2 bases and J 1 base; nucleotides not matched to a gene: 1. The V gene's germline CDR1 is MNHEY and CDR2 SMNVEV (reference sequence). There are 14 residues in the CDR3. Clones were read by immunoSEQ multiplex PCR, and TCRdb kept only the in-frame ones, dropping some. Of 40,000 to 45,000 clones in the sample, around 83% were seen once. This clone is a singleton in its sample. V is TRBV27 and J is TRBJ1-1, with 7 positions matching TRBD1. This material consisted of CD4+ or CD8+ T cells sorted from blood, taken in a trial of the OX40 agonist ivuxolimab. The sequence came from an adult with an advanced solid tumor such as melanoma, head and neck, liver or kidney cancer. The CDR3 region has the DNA TGTGCCAGCAGTTTAACAGGGGCGAACACTGAAGCTTTCTTT. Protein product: CASSLTGANTEAFF.